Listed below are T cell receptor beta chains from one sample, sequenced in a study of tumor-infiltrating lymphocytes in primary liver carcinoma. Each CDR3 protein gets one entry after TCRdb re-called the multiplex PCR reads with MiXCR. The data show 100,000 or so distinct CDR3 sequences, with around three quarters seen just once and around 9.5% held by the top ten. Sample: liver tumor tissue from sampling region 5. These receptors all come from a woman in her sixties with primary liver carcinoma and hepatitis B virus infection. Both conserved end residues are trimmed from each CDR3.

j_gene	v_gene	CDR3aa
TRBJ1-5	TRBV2	ASNLQIDQPQH
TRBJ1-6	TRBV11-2	TSSSEPGSPLH
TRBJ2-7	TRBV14	ACSPHRTYDQY
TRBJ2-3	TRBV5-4	ASSSGGFSADVQY
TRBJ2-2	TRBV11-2	ASSLGRTGELL
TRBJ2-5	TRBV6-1	AGSGPRLAGGRAQY
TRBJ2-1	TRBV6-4	ARSGTGESNEQF
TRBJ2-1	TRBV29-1	SAPGQGAGITKGQF
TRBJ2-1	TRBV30	AWSRGEGHNEQF
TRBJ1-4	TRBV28	ASSPLDRGLDEKLL
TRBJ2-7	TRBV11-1	ASSLFGQGAGGYEQY
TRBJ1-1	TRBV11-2	ASSLASGASTETF
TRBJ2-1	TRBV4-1	ASSHPTQAAKYNEQF
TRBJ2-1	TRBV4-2	ASSQEGGSGSYNEQS
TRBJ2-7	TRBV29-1	RVEVLDEQY
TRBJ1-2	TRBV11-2	ANSLDPGAVYGYT
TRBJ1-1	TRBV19	ASSPRQDMNTEAF
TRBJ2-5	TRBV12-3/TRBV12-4	ASSRTARETQY
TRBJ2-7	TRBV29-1	SFALGTSGYEQY
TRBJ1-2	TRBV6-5	VRSYGGSYGYT
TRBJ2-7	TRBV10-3	AVSTKPGLAGNEQY
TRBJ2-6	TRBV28	ASSFMDRGPGANVLT
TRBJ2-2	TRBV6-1	ANSIGGNTGELF
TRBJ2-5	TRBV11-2	VSSSFTQETQY
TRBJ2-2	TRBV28	ASPAANTGELF
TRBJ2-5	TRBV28	ASSFLRGVEETQY
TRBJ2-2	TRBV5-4	ASSLSGKAGTGELF
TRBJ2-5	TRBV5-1	ASSLFQATNTQETQY
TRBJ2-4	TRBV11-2	TRSLDGLGRDIQY
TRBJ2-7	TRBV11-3	ASSLSGWEREQY
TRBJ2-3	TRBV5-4	ASTFRLAGYTDTQY
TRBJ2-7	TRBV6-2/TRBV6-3	ASSVTETYEQY
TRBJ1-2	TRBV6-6	ASSYSRGSSDYGYT
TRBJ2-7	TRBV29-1	NLRRAGASGYEQY
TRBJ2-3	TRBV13	ASSSPRQDSTDTQY
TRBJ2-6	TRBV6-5	ASSFRGSEANVLT
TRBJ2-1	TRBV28	ASRVAGAWNEQF
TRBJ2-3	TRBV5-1	ASRGSGDTQY
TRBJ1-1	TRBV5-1	ASSLGHAMNTEAF
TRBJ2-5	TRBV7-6	AISLGGRETQY
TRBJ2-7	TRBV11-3	ANSLGTGDSLEQC
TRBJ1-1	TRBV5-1	ASSSRGQGQNTEAF
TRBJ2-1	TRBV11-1	ASNAELRSYNEQF
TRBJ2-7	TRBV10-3	TISEAGETGEQY
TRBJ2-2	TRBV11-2	ASSLDRTGGLF
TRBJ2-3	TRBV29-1	SVHSRGTNLFTQY
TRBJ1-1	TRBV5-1	ASSRTQQGANTEAF
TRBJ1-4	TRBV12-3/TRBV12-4	ASSFLNEKLF
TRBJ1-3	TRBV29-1	GAQRGGRTGSGNTIY
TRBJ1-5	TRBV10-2	AISESLPERSQPQH
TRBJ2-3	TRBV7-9	ASSLFYVREQADTQY
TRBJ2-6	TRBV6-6	ASSPRLAGNSGANVLT